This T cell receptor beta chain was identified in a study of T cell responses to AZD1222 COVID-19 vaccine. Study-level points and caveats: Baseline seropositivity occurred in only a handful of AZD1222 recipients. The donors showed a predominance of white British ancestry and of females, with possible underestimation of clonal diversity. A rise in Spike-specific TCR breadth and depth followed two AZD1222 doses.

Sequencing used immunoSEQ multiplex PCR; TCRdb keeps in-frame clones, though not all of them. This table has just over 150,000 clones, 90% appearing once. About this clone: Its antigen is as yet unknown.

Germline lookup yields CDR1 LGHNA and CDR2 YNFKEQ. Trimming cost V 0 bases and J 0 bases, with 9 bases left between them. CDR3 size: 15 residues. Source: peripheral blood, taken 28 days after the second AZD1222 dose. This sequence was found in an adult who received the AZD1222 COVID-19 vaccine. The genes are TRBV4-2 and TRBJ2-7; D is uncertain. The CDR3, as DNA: TGTGCCAGCAGCCAAGATCTCAAGTACTCCTACGAGCAGTACTTC. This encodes CASSQDLKYSYEQYF.